The clone carrying this T cell receptor (beta chain) is termed medium-sized. Its matching antigen is unknown. The junction and the germline gene differ at one end; a read error may be behind it. The data are from a study of T and B cells in COVID-19 patients. Study overall: At median age roughly 31 years, recovered patients were younger than active-infection patients at approximately 64. Of approximately 20 active-infection patients, approximately 18 carried comorbidities linked to unfavorable COVID-19 outcome. Study conclusions and caveats: At recovery TRB diversity and richness exceeded healthy donors, after highly clonal active COVID-19 repertoires. There were more than 2,000 TCR clusters exclusive to the recovered cohort, 31 with low generation probability.

Multiplex PCR with BIOMED2 TRB-A/B primer pools amplified TRB rearrangements. TCRdb recomputed calls from the multiplex PCR reads with MiXCR, one row per CDR3 protein. The table has some 16,000 distinct CDR3 sequences, under 30% seen once; the top ten hold around 4.5%. From blood, roughly 220-550 ng of genomic DNA served as TRB template. CDR3 length: 16 amino acids. Germline-derived CDR1 and CDR2 are MNHNS and SASEGT. This chain uses TRBV6-1 with TRBJ2-2; 11 bases agree with TRBD1. Sequencing was performed on blood. The receptor comes from a human donor who had recovered from COVID-19. The CDR3 is CAISTRTGGGPGELFF. The CDR3 DNA is TGTGCCATCAGTACAAGGACAGGGGGCGGTCCCGGGGAGCTGTTTTTT.